These 13 T cell receptor beta chains came from one sample sequenced in a study of OX40 agonist ivuxolimab in advanced cancers. Clones were sequenced by immunoSEQ multiplex PCR, and TCRdb holds only the in-frame ones, with some missing. Of approximately 49,000 clones in the sample, about 85% were seen once. Here the sequenced sample was CD4+ or CD8+ T cells sorted from blood, taken in a trial of the OX40 agonist ivuxolimab. The origin of the receptors is an adult with an advanced solid tumor such as melanoma, head and neck, liver or kidney cancer.

The chain couples TRBV4-3 to TRBJ1-4; the D gene is possibly TRBD1 (5 bases). The CDR3 is 15 residues long. V lost 0 bases and J lost 3, with 8 bases in between. CDR1 and CDR2 (germline): LGHNA, YSLEER. The CDR3 loop is CASSQDGGSNEKLFF. Written as DNA, the CDR3 is TGCGCCAGCAGCCAAGACGGGGGATCTAATGAAAAACTGTTTTTT.

This chain connects TRBV5-4 to TRBJ1-2; 7 positions agree with TRBD1. There are 13 residues in the CDR3. The ends lost 4 bases at V and 5 bases at J; junction bases unmatched: 5. Germline V CDR1 and CDR2: SGHNT, YYREEE (reference sequence). The CDR3 DNA reads TGTGCCAGCAGCCCCTGGACAGGATATGGCTACACCTTC. Translated, it gives CASSPWTGYGYTF.

There are a few counts of this clone. The chain combines TRBV7-9 with TRBJ2-3; D is unresolved. CDR1 and CDR2 from the germline V gene are SEHNR and FQNEAQ (reference sequence). The V end lost 6 bases, the J end lost 6 bases, and 19 bases lay between the germline ends. The CDR3 has 15 residues. The CDR3 DNA reads TGTGCCAGCAGTCCACGGGCCGTCTCACCGGATACGCAGTATTTT. Translating it yields CASSPRAVSPDTQYF.

Only one count was recorded for this clone. The chain recombines TRBV27 with TRBJ1-2; TRBD1 agrees at 10 bases. Germline V gives CDR1 MNHEY, CDR2 SMNVEV (reference sequence). Losses at the gene ends were 2 bases for V and 7 bases for J; bases not matched to a gene: 1. This CDR3 is 13 amino acids long. The CDR3 nucleotides are TGTGCCAGCAGTTTAGGGACAGGGGCTGGCTACACCTTC. Protein sequence: CASSLGTGAGYTF.

The V call is TRBV6-5, the J call TRBJ2-5; D assignment may be TRBD1 or TRBD2 (7 bases each). This CDR3 region has 15 residues. Germline values: CDR1 MNHEY, CDR2 SVGAGI. V lost 7 bases and J lost 2, with 17 bases in between. Written as DNA, the CDR3 is TGTGCCAGCACTTCCTCCAGGGGGGGACAAGAGACCCAGTACTTC. Encoded protein: CASTSSRGGQETQYF.

This chain uses TRBV7-9 with TRBJ1-1; D not certain. Trimming took off 1 base at V and 5 bases at J, with 5 bases between the two ends. Germline CDR1 and CDR2: SEHNR and FQNEAQ (reference sequence). This CDR3 has 12 residues. DNA of the CDR3: TGTGCCAGCAGCTTAGAGAGAACTGAAGCTTTCTTT. It yields the protein CASSLERTEAFF.

The chain has TRBV30 and TRBJ1-1; D ambiguous. V was trimmed by 5 bases and J by 0 bases, leaving 7 bases between them. This CDR3 is 12 amino acids long. Germline V gives CDR1 GTSNPN, CDR2 SVGIG (reference sequence). The CDR3: CAWSFMNTEAFF. The CDR3 nucleotides read TGTGCCTGGTCTTTTATGAACACTGAAGCTTTCTTT.

The V and J genes are TRBV7-4 and TRBJ1-5, with D tentatively TRBD1 (6 bases). Germline V CDR1 and CDR2: SGHVT, SQSDAQ. The CDR3 totals 18 residues. Trimming removed 1 base at V and 1 base at J, with 17 bases between. The CDR3 nucleotides are TGTGCCAGCAGCTTAGTGGATGGACAGTCAGACAGCAATCAGCCCCAGCATTTT. Its translation: CASSLVDGQSDSNQPQHF.

The chain joins TRBV5-1 to TRBJ1-5; no reliable D call. Germline loops: CDR1 SGHRS, CDR2 YFSETQ. Trimming shortened V by 0 bases and J by 4 bases, and 11 bases separated the two germline ends. The CDR3 contains 15 residues. Here the CDR3 DNA reads TGCGCCAGCAGCTTGGCAGGTCTGGGAAATCAGCCCCAGCATTTT. As protein: CASSLAGLGNQPQHF.

The rearrangement links TRBV12-5 to TRBJ1-2, with a tentative D call TRBD1 (5 bases). The CDR3 spans 15 residues. Germline CDR1 LGHNT, CDR2 FRNRAP. V lost 3 bases and J lost 11, with 22 bases in between. DNA of the CDR3: TGTGCTAGTGGTTTCGGGACGGCCGTCACTTTGGGTTACACCTTC. This translates into CASGFGTAVTLGYTF.

This chain's CDR3 is CATSRASGGNEQFF. The CDR3 DNA follows: TGTGCCACCAGCAGGGCTAGCGGGGGTAATGAGCAGTTCTTC. The chain links TRBV15 to TRBJ2-1; TRBD2 matches at 10 bases. The germline V gene encodes CDR1 LNHNV and CDR2 YYDKDF (reference sequence). CDR3 length: 14 residues. The junction had 3 bases not matched to a gene; V was cut back by 3 bases and J by 7 bases. Together with reference TRBV15 and TRBJ2-1, the CDR3 gives the full variable domain: DAMVIQNPRYQVTQFGKPVTLSCSQTLNHNVMYWYQQKSSQAPKLLFHYYDKDFNNEADTPDNFQSRRPNTSFCFLDIRSPGLGDTAMYLCATSRASGGNEQFFGPGTRLTVL.

This clone was seen once. This chain links TRBV18 with TRBJ2-7, with 7 bases fitting TRBD2. Germline trimming cut 3 bases from V and 6 bases from J; bases unmatched to any gene: 5. Germline values: CDR1 KGHSH, CDR2 LQKENI. CDR3 length: 13 residues. CDR3 sequence: CASSPRDYPEQYV. For the CDR3, the DNA is TGTGCCAGCTCACCGCGGGACTACCCCGAGCAGTACGTC.

V gene TRBV11-2 combines with J gene TRBJ2-3; D remains unclear. The CDR3 covers 16 residues. With 2 bases removed from V and 2 bases from J, the gap between germline ends came to 14 bases. The germline V gene encodes CDR1 SGHAT and CDR2 FQNNGV. This CDR3 reads CASSLRARPLTDTQYF. The CDR3 nucleotides are TGTGCCAGCAGCTTACGGGCTAGACCCCTCACAGATACGCAGTATTTT.